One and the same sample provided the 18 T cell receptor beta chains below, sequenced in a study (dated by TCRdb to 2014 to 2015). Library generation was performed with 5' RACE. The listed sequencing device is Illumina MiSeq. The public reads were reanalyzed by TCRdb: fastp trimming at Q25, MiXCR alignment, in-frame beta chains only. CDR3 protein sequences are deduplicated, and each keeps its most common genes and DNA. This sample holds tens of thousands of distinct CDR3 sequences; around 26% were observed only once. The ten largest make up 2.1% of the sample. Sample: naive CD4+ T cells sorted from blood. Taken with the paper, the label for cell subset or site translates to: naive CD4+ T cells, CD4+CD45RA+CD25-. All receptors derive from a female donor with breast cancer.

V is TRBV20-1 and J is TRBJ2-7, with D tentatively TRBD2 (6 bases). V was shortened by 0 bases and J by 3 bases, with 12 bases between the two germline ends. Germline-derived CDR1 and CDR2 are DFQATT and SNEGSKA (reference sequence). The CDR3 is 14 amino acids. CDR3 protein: CSARDRRGGYEQYF. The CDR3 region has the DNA TGCAGTGCTAGAGATAGGCGGGGAGGCTACGAGCAGTACTTC.

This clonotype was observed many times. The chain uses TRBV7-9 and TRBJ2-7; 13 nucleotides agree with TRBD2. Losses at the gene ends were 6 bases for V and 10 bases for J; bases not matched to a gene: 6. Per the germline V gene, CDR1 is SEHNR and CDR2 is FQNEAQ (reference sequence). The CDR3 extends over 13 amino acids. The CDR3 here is CASSSGLAGVQYF. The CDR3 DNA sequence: TGTGCCAGCAGTTCCGGACTAGCGGGAGTTCAGTACTTC. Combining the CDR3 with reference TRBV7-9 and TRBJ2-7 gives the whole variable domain DTGVSQNPRHKITKRGQNVTFRCDPISEHNRLYWYRQTLGQGPEFLTYFQNEAQLEKSRLLSDRFSAERPKGSFSTLEIQRTEQGDSAMYLCASSSGLAGVQYFGPGTRLTVT.

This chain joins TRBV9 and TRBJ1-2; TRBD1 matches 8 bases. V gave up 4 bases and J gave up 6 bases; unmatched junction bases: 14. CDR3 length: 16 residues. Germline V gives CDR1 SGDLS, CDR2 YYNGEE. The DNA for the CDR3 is TGTGCCAGCAGCATAGAAACGGACAGGGAAGAGGATGGCTACACCTTC. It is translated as CASSIETDREEDGYTF.

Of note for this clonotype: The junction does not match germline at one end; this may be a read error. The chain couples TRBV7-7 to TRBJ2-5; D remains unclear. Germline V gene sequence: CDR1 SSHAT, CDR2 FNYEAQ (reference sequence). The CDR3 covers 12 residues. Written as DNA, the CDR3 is TGTGCTAGCAGCCCCTCGTCAGAGACCCAGTACTTC. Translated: CASSPSSETQYF.

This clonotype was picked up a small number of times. The CDR3 DNA reads TGTGCCACCAGCGGAACTAGCGACGGCTCCTACAATGAGCAGTTCTTC. Translation: CATSGTSDGSYNEQFF. The V call is TRBV15, the J call TRBJ2-1; TRBD2 agrees at 7 bases. Trimming cost V 5 bases and J 0 bases; bases outside gene matches: 7. The CDR3 extends over 16 amino acids. The V gene's germline CDR1 is LNHNV and CDR2 YYDKDF (reference sequence). Based on the CDR3 plus reference TRBV15 and TRBJ2-1, the full variable domain is DAMVIQNPRYQVTQFGKPVTLSCSQTLNHNVMYWYQQKSSQAPKLLFHYYDKDFNNEADTPDNFQSRRPNTSFCFLDIRSPGLGDTAMYLCATSGTSDGSYNEQFFGPGTRLTVL.

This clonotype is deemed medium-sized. CDR3 sequence reads: CASSATTGHNEQFF. In nucleotides, the CDR3 is TGTGCCAGCAGCGCGACGACAGGACACAATGAGCAGTTCTTC. This sequence joins TRBV9 and TRBJ2-1; a possible D gene is TRBD1 (6 bases). V was pared by 3 bases and J by 5 bases, with 12 bases between. The CDR3 runs 14 residues. The germline V gene has CDR1 SGDLS and CDR2 YYNGEE.

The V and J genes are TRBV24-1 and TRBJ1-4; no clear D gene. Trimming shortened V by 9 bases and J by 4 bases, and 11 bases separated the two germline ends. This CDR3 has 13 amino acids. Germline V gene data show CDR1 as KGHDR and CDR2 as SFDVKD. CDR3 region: CATYRGCNEKLFF. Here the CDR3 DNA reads TGTGCCACCTACAGAGGGTGTAATGAAAAACTGTTTTTT.

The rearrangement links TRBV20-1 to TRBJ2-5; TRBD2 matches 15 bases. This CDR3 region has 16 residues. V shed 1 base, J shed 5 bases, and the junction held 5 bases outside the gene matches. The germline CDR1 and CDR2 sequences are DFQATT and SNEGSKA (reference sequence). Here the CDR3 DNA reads TGCAGTGCTAGAGGGACTAGCGGGAGGGCCGGGGAGACCCAGTACTTC. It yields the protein CSARGTSGRAGETQYF.

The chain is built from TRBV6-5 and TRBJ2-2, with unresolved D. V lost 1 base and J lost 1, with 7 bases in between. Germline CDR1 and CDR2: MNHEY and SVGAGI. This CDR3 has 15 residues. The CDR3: CASSYWARNTGELFF. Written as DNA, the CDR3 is TGTGCCAGCAGTTACTGGGCAAGGAACACCGGGGAGCTGTTTTTT.

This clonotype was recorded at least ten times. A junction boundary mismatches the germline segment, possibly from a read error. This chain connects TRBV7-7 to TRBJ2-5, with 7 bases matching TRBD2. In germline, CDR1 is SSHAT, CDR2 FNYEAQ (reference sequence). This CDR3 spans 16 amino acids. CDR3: CASSLRVAGLQETQYF. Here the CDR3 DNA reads TGTGCTAGCAGCTTAAGAGTAGCGGGCCTCCAAGAGACCCAGTACTTC. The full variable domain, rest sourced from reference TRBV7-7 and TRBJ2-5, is GAGVSQSPRYKVTKRGQDVTLRCDPISSHATLYWYQQALGQGPEFLTYFNYEAQPDKSGLPSDRFSAERPEGSISTLTIQRTEQRDSAMYRCASSLRVAGLQETQYFGPGTRLLVL.

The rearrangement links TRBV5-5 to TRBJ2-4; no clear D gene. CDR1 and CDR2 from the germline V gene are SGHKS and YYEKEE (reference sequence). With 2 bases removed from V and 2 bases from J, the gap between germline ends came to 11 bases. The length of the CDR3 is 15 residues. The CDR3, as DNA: TGTGCCAGCAGCTTCGATTCTCGGTCCAAAAACATTCAGTACTTC. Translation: CASSFDSRSKNIQYF. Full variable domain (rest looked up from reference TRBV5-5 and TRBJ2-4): DAGVTQSPTHLIKTRGQQVTLRCSPISGHKSVSWYQQVLGQGPQFIFQYYEKEERGRGNFPDRFSARQFPNYSSELNVNALLLGDSALYLCASSFDSRSKNIQYFGAGTRLSVL.

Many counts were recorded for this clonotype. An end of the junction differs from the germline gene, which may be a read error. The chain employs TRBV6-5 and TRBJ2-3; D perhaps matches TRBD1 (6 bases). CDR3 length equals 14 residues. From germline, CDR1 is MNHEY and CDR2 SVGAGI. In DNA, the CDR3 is TGTGCCAGCAGTCCGGGACAAAGCACGGATACGCAGTATTTT. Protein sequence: CASSPGQSTDTQYF.

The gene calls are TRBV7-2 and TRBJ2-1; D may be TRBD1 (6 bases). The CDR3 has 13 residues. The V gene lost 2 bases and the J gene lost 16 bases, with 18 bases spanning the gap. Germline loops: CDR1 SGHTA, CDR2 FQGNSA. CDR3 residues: CASSLRSGQGSFF. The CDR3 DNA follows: TGTGCCAGCAGCTTAAGGTCGGGTCAGGGGAGTTTCTTC.

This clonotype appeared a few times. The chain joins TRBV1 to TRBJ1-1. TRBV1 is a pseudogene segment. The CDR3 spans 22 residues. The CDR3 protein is CTSSQVSIRGGTADVGDTEAFF. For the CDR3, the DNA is TGCACCAGCAGCCAAGTTTCGATACGTGGCGGGACGGCGGATGTGGGCGACACTGAAGCTTTCTTT.

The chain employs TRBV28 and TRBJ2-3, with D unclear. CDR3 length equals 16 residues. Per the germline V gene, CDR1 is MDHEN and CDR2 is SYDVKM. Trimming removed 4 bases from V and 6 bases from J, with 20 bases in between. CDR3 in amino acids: CASSSDLSFVGDTQYF. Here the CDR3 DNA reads TGTGCCAGCAGTTCCGATTTGTCTTTCGTTGGGGATACGCAGTATTTT.

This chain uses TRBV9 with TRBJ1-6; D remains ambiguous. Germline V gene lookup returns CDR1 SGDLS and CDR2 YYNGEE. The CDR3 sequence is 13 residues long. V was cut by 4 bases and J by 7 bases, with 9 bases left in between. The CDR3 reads CASSLGSNSPLHF. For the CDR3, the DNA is TGTGCCAGCAGCCTCGGATCAAATTCACCCCTCCACTTT. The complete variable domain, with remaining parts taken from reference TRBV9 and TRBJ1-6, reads DSGVTQTPKHLITATGQRVTLRCSPRSGDLSVYWYQQSLDQGLQFLIQYYNGEERAKGNILERFSAQQFPDLHSELNLSSLELGDSALYFCASSLGSNSPLHFGNGTRLTVT.

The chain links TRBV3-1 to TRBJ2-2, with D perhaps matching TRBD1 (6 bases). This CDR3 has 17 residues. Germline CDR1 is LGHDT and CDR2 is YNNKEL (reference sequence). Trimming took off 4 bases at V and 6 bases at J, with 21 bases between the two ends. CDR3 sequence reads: CASSPTDSTGEAGELFF. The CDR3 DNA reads TGTGCCAGCAGCCCTACGGACAGCACAGGAGAGGCCGGGGAGCTGTTTTTT.

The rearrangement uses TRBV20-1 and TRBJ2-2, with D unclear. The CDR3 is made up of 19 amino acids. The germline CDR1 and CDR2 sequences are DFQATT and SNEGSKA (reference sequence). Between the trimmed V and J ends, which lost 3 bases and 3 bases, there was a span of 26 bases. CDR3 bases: TGCAGTGCTAGGCTTCTATTGGGCCTAAAGGGTCGGGACACCGGGGAGCTGTTTTTT. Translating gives CSARLLLGLKGRDTGELFF.